This record covers a single T cell receptor beta chain. An end of the junction differs from the germline gene, which may be a read error. Next came a second PCR, run for roughly 6 to 11 cycles, which used a sample-barcoded 5' primer along with a J-beta primer mix. TCRdb called the 5' RACE reads again in MiXCR, with one record for every CDR3 protein. The table has fewer than 2,000,000 distinct CDR3 sequences, about 32% seen once. This record belongs to a study of blood T cells in healthy people across ages. What was sequenced was blood. The receptor was isolated from a woman younger than 45 in good health.

The CDR3 is CASNYTGQGTKNEQYF. Here the CDR3 DNA reads TGTGCCAGCAATTACACAGGACAGGGGACAAAGAACGAGCAGTACTTC. This chain connects TRBV6-5 to TRBJ2-5; 9 bases align to TRBD1. The J call may be incorrect, as the DNA end agrees better with TRBJ2-7. Germline V lookup: CDR1 MNHEY, CDR2 SVGAGI. CDR3 length: 16 amino acids.